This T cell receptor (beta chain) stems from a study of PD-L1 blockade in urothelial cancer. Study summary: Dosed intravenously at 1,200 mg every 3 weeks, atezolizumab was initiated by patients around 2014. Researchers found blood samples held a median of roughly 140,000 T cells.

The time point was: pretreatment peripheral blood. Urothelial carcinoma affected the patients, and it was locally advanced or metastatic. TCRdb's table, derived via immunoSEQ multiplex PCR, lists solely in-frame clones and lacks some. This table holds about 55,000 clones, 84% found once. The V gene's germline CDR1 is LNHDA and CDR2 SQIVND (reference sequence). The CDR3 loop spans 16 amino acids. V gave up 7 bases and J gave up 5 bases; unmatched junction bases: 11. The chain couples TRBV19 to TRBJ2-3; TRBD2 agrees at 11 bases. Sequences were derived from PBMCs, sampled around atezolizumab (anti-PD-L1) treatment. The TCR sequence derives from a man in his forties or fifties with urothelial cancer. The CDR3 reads CASNNPGTSGVDTQYF. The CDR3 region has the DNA TGTGCCAGTAACAATCCAGGGACTAGCGGAGTAGATACGCAGTATTTT.